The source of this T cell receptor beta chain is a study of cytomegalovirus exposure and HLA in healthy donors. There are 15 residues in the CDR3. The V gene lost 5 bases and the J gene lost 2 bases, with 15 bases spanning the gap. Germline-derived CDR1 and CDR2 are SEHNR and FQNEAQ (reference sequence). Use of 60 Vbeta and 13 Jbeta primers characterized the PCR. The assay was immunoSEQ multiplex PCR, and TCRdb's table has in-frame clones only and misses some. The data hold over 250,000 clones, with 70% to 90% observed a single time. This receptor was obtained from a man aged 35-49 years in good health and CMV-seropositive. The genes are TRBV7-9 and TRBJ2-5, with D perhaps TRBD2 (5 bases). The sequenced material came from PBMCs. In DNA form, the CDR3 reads TGTGCCAGCAGCGCTAGGCGGCGGGCTCAAGAGACCCAGTACTTC. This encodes CASSARRRAQETQYF.